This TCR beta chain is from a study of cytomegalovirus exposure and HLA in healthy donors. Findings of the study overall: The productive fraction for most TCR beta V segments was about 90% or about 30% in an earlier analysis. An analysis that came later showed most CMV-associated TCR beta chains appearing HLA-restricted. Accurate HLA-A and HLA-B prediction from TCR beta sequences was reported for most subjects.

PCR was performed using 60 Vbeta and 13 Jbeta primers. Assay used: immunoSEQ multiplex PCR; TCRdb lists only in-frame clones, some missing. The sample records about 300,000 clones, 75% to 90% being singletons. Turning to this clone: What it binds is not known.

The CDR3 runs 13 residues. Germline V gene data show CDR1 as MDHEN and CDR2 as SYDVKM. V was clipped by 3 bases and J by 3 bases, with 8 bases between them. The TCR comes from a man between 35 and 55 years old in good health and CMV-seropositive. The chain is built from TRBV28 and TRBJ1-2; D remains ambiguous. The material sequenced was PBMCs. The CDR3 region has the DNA TGTGCCAGCAGTTTGAGGGCTGACTATGGCTACACCTTC. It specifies CASSLRADYGYTF.